The 8 T cell receptor beta chains below all came from one sample that was sequenced in a study of CD8 T cells in Susac syndrome. RNA totalling about 0.5 to 1 ug underwent reverse transcription with random hexamers. A single record per CDR3 protein comes from TCRdb applying MiXCR to the immunoSEQ multiplex PCR reads. The data contain 40,000 to 60,000 distinct CDR3 sequences, 93% of them singletons. Specimen: CD8+ T cells from PBMCs. All receptors come from a human donor with multiple sclerosis.

V gene TRBV4-1 combines with J gene TRBJ1-2; 9 bases line up with TRBD1. From germline, CDR1 is MGHRA and CDR2 YSYEKL. The CDR3 has 15 amino acids. The V segment lost 0 bases and the J segment 6 bases; nucleotides outside the gene matches: 5. The CDR3 DNA sequence: TGCGCCAGCAGCCAAGAGGGGACAGGGACGGATGGCTACACCTTC. This sequence encodes CASSQEGTGTDGYTF.

V usage is TRBV6-1 and J usage is TRBJ2-3; unclear D gene. V dropped 5 bases and J dropped 0 bases, with 15 bases sitting between them. Germline V gene sequence: CDR1 MNHNS, CDR2 SASEGT. The length of the CDR3 is 16 residues. The CDR3 DNA follows: TGTGCCAGCAGTCTAGACTCCTACACTAGCACAGATACGCAGTATTTT. Translating it yields CASSLDSYTSTDTQYF.

The V gene is TRBV27, the J gene TRBJ2-7; D is perhaps TRBD2 (5 bases). Trimming took off 0 bases at V and 6 bases at J, with 12 bases between the two ends. The CDR3 sequence is 14 residues long. From germline, CDR1 is MNHEY and CDR2 SMNVEV (reference sequence). CDR3 in amino acids: CASSLSMAGGEQYF. DNA of the CDR3: TGTGCCAGCAGTTTATCGATGGCGGGCGGCGAGCAGTACTTC.

The rearrangement uses TRBV30 and TRBJ1-2; the D gene is possibly TRBD1 (5 bases). V was pared by 7 bases and J by 5 bases, with 14 bases between. The CDR3 totals 12 residues. The germline gives CDR1 GTSNPN, CDR2 SVGIG (reference sequence). In DNA, the CDR3 is TGTGCCTCGACAGCTAGGGGATATGGCTACACCTTC. Translation: CASTARGYGYTF.

CDR3 bases: TGTGCCAGCAGTTACTCATCCTCTGGGGCCAACGTCCTGACTTTC. Its protein is CASSYSSSGANVLTF. V usage is TRBV6-2 or TRBV6-3 and J usage is TRBJ2-6; the D is unclear. From germline, CDR1 is MNHEY and CDR2 SVGEGT. This CDR3 region has 15 residues. V shed 0 bases and J shed 0 bases, with 3 bases lying between them.

This clonotype was picked up a small number of times. The chain carries TRBV4-3 and TRBJ2-3; the D call may be TRBD1 or TRBD2 (5 bases each). This CDR3 has 15 residues. Trimming removed 3 bases from V and 2 bases from J, with 12 bases in between. CDR1 is LGHNA and CDR2 is YSLEER in the germline V gene. As DNA, the CDR3 is TGCGCCAGCAGCCAGGACGGGACCGACACAGATACGCAGTATTTT. The encoded protein is CASSQDGTDTDTQYF.

The chain links TRBV7-9 to TRBJ2-7; TRBD2 might be the D (6 bases). The CDR3 has 15 amino acids. V was trimmed by 5 bases and J by 3 bases, leaving 17 bases between them. The germline V gene has CDR1 SEHNR and CDR2 FQNEAQ (reference sequence). Here the CDR3 reads CASSPGTSRNYEQYF. The CDR3 region has the DNA TGTGCCAGCAGCCCCGGGACTTCTCGGAACTACGAGCAGTACTTC.

The gene calls are TRBV27 and TRBJ2-2; 9 nucleotides agree with TRBD1. The V gene end was trimmed by 3 bases and the J gene end by 3 bases; junction bases not matched to a gene: 5. The CDR3 consists of 16 residues. Looked up from germline, CDR1 is MNHEY and CDR2 is SMNVEV (reference sequence). This CDR3 reads CASSFPQGAYTGELFF. DNA for the CDR3: TGTGCCAGCAGTTTCCCACAGGGGGCATACACCGGGGAGCTGTTTTTT.